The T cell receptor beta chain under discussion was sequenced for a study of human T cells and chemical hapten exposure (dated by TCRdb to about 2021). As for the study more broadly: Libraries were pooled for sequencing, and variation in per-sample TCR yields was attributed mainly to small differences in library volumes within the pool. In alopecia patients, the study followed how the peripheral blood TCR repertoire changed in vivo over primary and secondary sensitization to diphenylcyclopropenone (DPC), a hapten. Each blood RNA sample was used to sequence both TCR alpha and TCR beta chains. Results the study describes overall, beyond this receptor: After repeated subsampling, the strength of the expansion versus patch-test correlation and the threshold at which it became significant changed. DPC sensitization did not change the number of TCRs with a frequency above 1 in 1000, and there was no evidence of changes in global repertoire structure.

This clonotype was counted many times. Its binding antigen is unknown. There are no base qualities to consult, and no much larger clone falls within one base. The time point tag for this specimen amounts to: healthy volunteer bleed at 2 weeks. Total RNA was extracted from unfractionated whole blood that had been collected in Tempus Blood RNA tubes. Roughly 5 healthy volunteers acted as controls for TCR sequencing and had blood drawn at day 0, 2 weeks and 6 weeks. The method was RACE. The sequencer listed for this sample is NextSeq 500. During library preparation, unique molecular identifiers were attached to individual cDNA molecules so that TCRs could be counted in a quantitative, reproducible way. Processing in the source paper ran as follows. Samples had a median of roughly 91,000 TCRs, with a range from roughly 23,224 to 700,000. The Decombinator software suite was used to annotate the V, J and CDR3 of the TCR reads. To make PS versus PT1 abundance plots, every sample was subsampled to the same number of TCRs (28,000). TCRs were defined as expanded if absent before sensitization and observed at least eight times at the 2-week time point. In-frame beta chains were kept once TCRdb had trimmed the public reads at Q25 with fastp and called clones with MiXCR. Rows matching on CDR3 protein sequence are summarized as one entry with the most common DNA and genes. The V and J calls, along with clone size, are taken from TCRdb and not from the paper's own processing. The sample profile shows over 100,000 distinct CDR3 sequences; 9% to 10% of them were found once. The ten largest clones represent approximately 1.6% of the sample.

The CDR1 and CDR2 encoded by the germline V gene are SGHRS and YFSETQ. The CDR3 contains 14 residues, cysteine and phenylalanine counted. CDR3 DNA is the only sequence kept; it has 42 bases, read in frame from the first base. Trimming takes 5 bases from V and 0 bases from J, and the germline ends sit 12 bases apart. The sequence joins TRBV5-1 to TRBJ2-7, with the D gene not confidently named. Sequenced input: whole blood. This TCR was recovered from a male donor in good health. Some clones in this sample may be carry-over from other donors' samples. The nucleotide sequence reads TGCGCCAGCAGAGTAGGGCGGAGCTCCTACGAGCAGTACTTC. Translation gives CASRVGRSSYEQYF. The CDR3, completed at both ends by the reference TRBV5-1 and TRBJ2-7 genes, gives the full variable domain KAGVTQTPRYLIKTRGQQVTLSCSPISGHRSVSWYQQTPGQGLQFLFEYFSETQRNKGNFPGRFSGRQFSNSRSEMNVSTLELGDSALYLCASRVGRSSYEQYFGPGTRLTVT.